This TCR beta chain was identified during a study of T cell responses to AZD1222 COVID-19 vaccine. General study findings and limits: Only 6 or 7 AZD1222 recipients tested seropositive at baseline.

Remarks on this clone: Antigen unknown.

Generated by immunoSEQ multiplex PCR, the TCRdb table keeps only in-frame clones and is missing some. The sample includes tens of thousands of clones, 90% seen only once; the top ten take around 3.2%. The CDR3 is 12 amino acids. Trimming stripped 7 bases from V and 8 bases from J, with 12 bases between. Second-dose intervals of approximately 4 or approximately 12 weeks were pooled. V and J are TRBV12-3 or TRBV12-4 and TRBJ2-4; possibly TRBD2 for D (5 bases). The source of this sequence is an adult who received the AZD1222 COVID-19 vaccine. Sequenced material: peripheral blood, taken 28 days after the second AZD1222 dose. The CDR3 here is CASTSPGYIQYF. CDR3 in DNA: TGTGCCAGCACAAGCCCGGGGTACATTCAGTACTTC.